These 22 T cell receptor beta chains were sequenced from one sample in a study of blood T cell repertoires in COVID-19. Repertoires were generated with immunoSEQ multiplex PCR, while TCRdb's copy carries only in-frame clones and drops some. The sample contains under 200,000 clones, around nine tenths of which appear only once. The sequenced material came from peripheral blood. Source of these receptors: a woman in her seventies with COVID-19, enrolled during active disease.

The chain employs TRBV7-2 and TRBJ1-1; 8 nucleotides align to TRBD1. Germline V gene sequence: CDR1 SGHTA, CDR2 FQGNSA. V lost 3 bases, J lost 1 base, and 7 bases stayed unmatched. CDR3 size: 16 residues. CDR3 in DNA: TGTGCCAGCAGCTTCTACCCCAGGGGGCGGAACACTGAAGCTTTCTTT. This gives the protein CASSFYPRGRNTEAFF. The variable domain in full, completed from reference TRBV7-2 and TRBJ1-1, reads GAGVSQSPSNKVTEKGKDVELRCDPISGHTALYWYRQSLGQGLEFLIYFQGNSAPDKSGLPSDRFSAERTGGSVSTLTIQRTQQEDSAVYLCASSFYPRGRNTEAFFGQGTRLTVV.

V and J are TRBV30 and TRBJ2-3, with a weak D call TRBD2 (5 bases). Germline values: CDR1 GTSNPN, CDR2 SVGIG (reference sequence). Trimming removed 5 bases from V and 4 bases from J, with 10 bases in between. The CDR3 spans 12 residues. CDR3 protein: CAWAGDADTQYF. In DNA, the CDR3 is TGTGCCTGGGCGGGTGACGCAGATACGCAGTATTTT.

The CDR3 nucleotides are TGTGCCTGGAGTCTCCGGGACAGGGCCTCGGGGACCCAGCATTTT. Translated, it gives CAWSLRDRASGTQHF. The rearrangement joins TRBV30 to TRBJ1-5; TRBD1 aligns across 9 bases. V lost 2 bases to trimming and J lost 11 bases; unmatched junction nucleotides: 13. Germline V gene sequence: CDR1 GTSNPN, CDR2 SVGIG (reference sequence). The CDR3 contains 15 residues.

Concerning this clone itself: Additional DNA sequences in this sample encode the identical CDR3. The chain recombines TRBV2 with TRBJ1-2; 7 bases agree with TRBD1. The CDR3 is 15 residues long. Unmatched junction bases numbered 6, after V lost 5 bases and J lost 0 bases. Germline CDR1 and CDR2: SNHLY and FYNNEI. The CDR3 DNA sequence: TGTGCCAGCAGTCAAAGACAGGGCGCTAACTATGGCTACACCTTC. Translation gives CASSQRQGANYGYTF.

In DNA, the CDR3 is TGTGCCTGGAGTGGAGGTGGTTTGGGACAGGCCAGGAATTACTATGGCTACACCTTC. Encoded protein: CAWSGGGLGQARNYYGYTF. V gene TRBV30 combines with J gene TRBJ1-2, with 8 bases that match TRBD1. CDR1 is GTSNPN and CDR2 is SVGIG in the germline V gene (reference sequence). The junction had 19 bases not matched to a gene; V was cut back by 1 base and J by 3 bases. This CDR3 spans 19 amino acids.

Note on this clone: Because the CDR3's place on the DNA is in doubt, the DNA is left out and the CDR3 is given as listed by TCRdb. This sequence joins TRBV7-2 and TRBJ1-4; the tabulated D call, TRBD1, remains unverified against the DNA. The CDR3 has 17 residues if both end residues are counted. Per the germline V gene, CDR1 is SGHTA and CDR2 is FQGNSA. This CDR3 is CASSSGQPFATNEKLFF.

This chain links TRBV3-1 (or the pseudogene TRBV3-2) with TRBJ2-3; 15 nucleotides agree with TRBD2. The CDR3 loop spans 22 amino acids. Trimming took 0 bases from V and 1 from J; bases not matched to a gene: 14. From germline, CDR1 is LGHDT and CDR2 YNNKEL (reference sequence). This chain's CDR3 is CASSQDHTGTSGGIRGTDTQYF. In nucleotides, the CDR3 is TGTGCCAGCAGCCAAGATCACACCGGGACTAGCGGGGGGATTCGCGGCACAGATACGCAGTATTTT.

The chain couples TRBV10-3 to TRBJ2-6; 15 bases agree with TRBD2. This CDR3 spans 18 amino acids. J gave up 0 bases and V 8 bases, and 5 bases lay outside the gene matches. Germline V gives CDR1 ENHRY, CDR2 SYGVKD. DNA for the CDR3: TGTGCCATCGCGCCGGGACTAGCGGGGGGCTCTGGGGCCAACGTCCTGACTTTC. It encodes CAIAPGLAGGSGANVLTF.

The V gene is TRBV30, the J gene TRBJ2-3; D may be TRBD2 (7 bases). There are 15 residues in the CDR3. V shed 2 bases and J shed 4 bases, with 16 bases lying between them. The V gene's germline CDR1 is GTSNPN and CDR2 SVGIG (reference sequence). The CDR3 coding sequence is TGTGCCTGGAGTTCGAGGGGGGGCCTAGCAGATACGCAGTATTTT. Protein sequence: CAWSSRGGLADTQYF.

V is TRBV28 and J is TRBJ1-3; weak D call: TRBD1 (6 bases). Trimming stripped 6 bases from V and 7 bases from J, with 22 bases between. CDR3 length equals 16 residues. CDR1 is MDHEN and CDR2 is SYDVKM in the germline V gene. In DNA form, the CDR3 reads TGTGCCAGCAGCCGGGGACACTCGTCCGCGGGCAACACCATATATTTT. Encoded protein: CASSRGHSSAGNTIYF.

The genes are TRBV3-1 (or the pseudogene TRBV3-2) and TRBJ1-2; D is perhaps TRBD1 (5 bases). V lost 4 bases, J lost 6 bases, and 15 bases lay in between. The CDR3 is 14 residues long. Germline lookup yields CDR1 LGHDT and CDR2 YNNKEL (reference sequence). CDR3 coding DNA: TGTGCCAGCAGCCTATCCGGGGCGGGGGATGGCTACACCTTC. Its protein is CASSLSGAGDGYTF.

The chain joins TRBV11-2 to TRBJ1-2; 7 positions match TRBD1. V lost 6 bases, J lost 4 bases, and 8 bases stayed unmatched. This CDR3 comprises 14 residues. Germline V gene sequence: CDR1 SGHAT, CDR2 FQNNGV. The CDR3 bases are TGTGCCAGCAGACCCCAGGGGGTTGTCTATGGCTACACCTTC. The encoded protein is CASRPQGVVYGYTF.

The chain joins TRBV6-4 to TRBJ2-7; a possible D gene is TRBD1 (6 bases). This CDR3 is built from 16 residues. Germline V CDR1 and CDR2: MRHNA, SNTAGT. V was shortened by 0 bases and J by 3 bases, with 15 bases between the two germline ends. The CDR3 region has the DNA TGTGCCAGCAGTGACTCGAATCCGGGACAACTCTACGAGCAGTACTTC. This encodes CASSDSNPGQLYEQYF.

The genes are TRBV7-9 and TRBJ1-2; D may be TRBD1 (5 bases). Germline assignment: CDR1 SEHNR and CDR2 FQNEAQ (reference sequence). The CDR3 runs to 13 residues. The germline V and J ends were trimmed by 2 bases and 6 bases, with 10 bases remaining between them. The CDR3 is CASSLQGLDGYTF. The CDR3 DNA is TGTGCCAGCAGCTTACAGGGACTCGATGGCTACACCTTC.

This chain links TRBV6-1 with TRBJ1-2; unclear D gene. This CDR3 comprises 15 residues. Germline V gene lookup returns CDR1 MNHNS and CDR2 SASEGT. V lost 0 bases and J 4 bases, leaving 12 bases between the germline ends. For the CDR3, the DNA is TGTGCCAGCAGTGAAGCGCTTCGAGGTATCTATGGCTACACCTTC. It is translated as CASSEALRGIYGYTF.

The chain is built from TRBV6-1 and TRBJ1-2, with 9 bases that match TRBD1. Germline V gives CDR1 MNHNS, CDR2 SASEGT. The CDR3 loop spans 18 amino acids. Trimming took 0 bases from V and 2 from J; bases not matched to a gene: 10. CDR3 nucleotide sequence: TGTGCCAGCAGTGAAGCGCTCCGCGGGACAGGGAGCAACTATGGCTACACCTTC. Translation: CASSEALRGTGSNYGYTF.

The chain combines TRBV6-2 or TRBV6-3 with TRBJ1-6; 7 bases match TRBD1. Germline assignment: CDR1 MNHEY and CDR2 SVGEGT. V shed 4 bases, J shed 7 bases, and the junction held 7 bases outside the gene matches. The CDR3 is 15 residues long. CDR3 nucleotides: TGTGCCAGCAGTTCCCTGAAGGGGGCGAATTCACCCCTCCACTTT. This sequence encodes CASSSLKGANSPLHF.

Regarding this clone: The same CDR3 arises from other DNA sequences in this sample as well. The V and J genes are TRBV18 and TRBJ1-1; D is undetermined. Germline V CDR1 and CDR2: KGHSH, LQKENI. Trimming took 2 bases from V and 0 from J, leaving 7 bases between them. The CDR3 spans 14 residues. In DNA form, the CDR3 reads TGTGCCAGCTCACCAGTTACGGTGAACACTGAAGCTTTCTTT. It encodes CASSPVTVNTEAFF.

The gene calls are TRBV9 and TRBJ2-7; 13 nucleotides align to TRBD2. Germline CDR1 is SGDLS and CDR2 is YYNGEE. The CDR3 has 16 residues. The V gene end was trimmed by 4 bases and the J gene end by 8 bases; junction bases not matched to a gene: 12. The CDR3, as DNA: TGTGCCAGCAGCCCGGGACTAGCGGGGAGTTTTCAGAAGCAGTACTTC. Residues: CASSPGLAGSFQKQYF.

This clone was detected once. This sequence joins TRBV30 and TRBJ1-5; the match to TRBD1 covers 7 bases. Germline CDR1 and CDR2: GTSNPN and SVGIG (reference sequence). The CDR3 is 14 amino acids. Trimming at V came to 4 bases and at J to 2 bases, leaving 5 bases not matched to a gene. In DNA, the CDR3 is TGTGCCTGGACCCCCGGACAGGGCAATCAGCCCCAGCATTTT. Protein: CAWTPGQGNQPQHF.

The chain recombines TRBV6-1 with TRBJ1-4; D may be TRBD1 (5 bases). Germline-derived CDR1 and CDR2 are MNHNS and SASEGT. The CDR3 runs to 13 residues. Trimming took off 2 bases at V and 13 bases at J, with 14 bases between the two ends. CDR3 in amino acids: CASSELKGIALFF. CDR3 sequence (DNA): TGTGCCAGCAGTGAATTAAAGGGGATCGCACTGTTTTTT.

The rearrangement links TRBV9 to TRBJ2-1; the match to TRBD1 covers 7 bases. The CDR3 is made up of 15 amino acids. V trimming: 3 bases; J trimming: 2 bases; junction bases outside the gene matches: 5. Germline values: CDR1 SGDLS, CDR2 YYNGEE. In DNA, the CDR3 is TGTGCCAGCAGCGGGACCGGGACAGCCTACAATGAGCAGTTCTTC. This gives the protein CASSGTGTAYNEQFF.